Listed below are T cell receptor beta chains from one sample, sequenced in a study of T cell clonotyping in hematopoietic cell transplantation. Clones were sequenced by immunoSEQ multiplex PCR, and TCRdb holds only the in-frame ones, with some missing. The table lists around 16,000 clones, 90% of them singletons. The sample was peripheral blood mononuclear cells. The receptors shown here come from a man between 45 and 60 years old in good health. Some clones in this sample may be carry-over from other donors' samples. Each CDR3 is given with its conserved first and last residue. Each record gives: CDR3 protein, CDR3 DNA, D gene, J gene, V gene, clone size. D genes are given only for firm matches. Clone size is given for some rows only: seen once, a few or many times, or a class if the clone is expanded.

CDR3aa: CAISAAGQETQYF
CDR3nt: TGTGCCATCAGTGCGGCAGGGCAAGAGACCCAGTACTTC
d_gene: NA
j_gene: TRBJ2-5
v_gene: TRBV10-3
abundance: NA

CDR3aa: CASSLVHSADTQYF
CDR3nt: TGTGCCAGCAGCTTGGTCCACAGTGCAGATACGCAGTATTTT
d_gene: NA
j_gene: TRBJ2-3
v_gene: TRBV5-4
abundance: NA

CDR3aa: CASSEGLAAGELFF
CDR3nt: TGTGCCAGCAGTGAGGGACTAGCGGCCGGGGAGCTGTTTTTT
d_gene: TRBD2
j_gene: TRBJ2-2
v_gene: TRBV2
abundance: NA

CDR3aa: CASSVRYESSPLHF
CDR3nt: TGTGCCAGCAGCGTAAGGTATGAGAGTTCACCCCTCCACTTT
d_gene: NA
j_gene: TRBJ1-6
v_gene: TRBV9
abundance: NA

CDR3aa: CAIQPQGSGANVLTF
CDR3nt: TGTGCCATCCAGCCCCAGGGCTCTGGGGCCAACGTCCTGACTTTC
d_gene: NA
j_gene: TRBJ2-6
v_gene: TRBV6-1
abundance: NA

CDR3aa: CASSLVASQETQYF
CDR3nt: TGCGCCAGCAGCTTGGTGGCTAGCCAAGAGACCCAGTACTTC
d_gene: NA
j_gene: TRBJ2-5
v_gene: TRBV5-1
abundance: NA

CDR3aa: CASSLEGRQGADSPLHF
CDR3nt: TGTGCCAGCAGCTTAGAGGGGCGACAGGGGGCTGATTCACCCCTCCACTTT
d_gene: TRBD1
j_gene: TRBJ1-6
v_gene: TRBV11-2
abundance: NA

CDR3aa: CASSMGLAGGADTQYF
CDR3nt: TGTGCCAGTAGTATGGGACTAGCGGGGGGTGCAGATACGCAGTATTTT
d_gene: TRBD2
j_gene: TRBJ2-3
v_gene: TRBV19
abundance: NA

CDR3aa: CASSLASYGYTF
CDR3nt: TGTGCCAGCAGCCTGGCCAGCTATGGCTACACCTTC
d_gene: NA
j_gene: TRBJ1-2
v_gene: TRBV2
abundance: once

CDR3aa: CATSRHLGQETQYF
CDR3nt: TGTGCCACCAGCAGACATTTGGGGCAAGAGACCCAGTACTTC
d_gene: NA
j_gene: TRBJ2-5
v_gene: TRBV15
abundance: NA

CDR3aa: CASSPQGDNTEAFF
CDR3nt: TGCGCCAGCAGCCCACAGGGCGACAACACTGAAGCTTTCTTT
d_gene: NA
j_gene: TRBJ1-1
v_gene: TRBV5-1
abundance: NA

CDR3aa: CASSTPWEQYF
CDR3nt: TGTGCCAGTAGTACCCCTTGGGAGCAGTACTTC
d_gene: NA
j_gene: TRBJ2-7
v_gene: TRBV19
abundance: NA

CDR3aa: CASSQLVVNSPLHF
CDR3nt: TGCGCCAGCAGCCAATTGGTTGTAAATTCACCCCTCCACTTT
d_gene: NA
j_gene: TRBJ1-6
v_gene: TRBV4-1
abundance: NA

CDR3aa: CASSEEEQAAQYF
CDR3nt: TGTGCCAGCAGTGAGGAGGAACAGGCCGCCCAGTACTTC
d_gene: NA
j_gene: TRBJ2-5
v_gene: TRBV6-1
abundance: NA

CDR3aa: CASSYSGGGETQYF
CDR3nt: TGTGCCAGCAGTTACTCGGGAGGGGGAGAGACCCAGTACTTC
d_gene: NA
j_gene: TRBJ2-5
v_gene: TRBV6-5
abundance: NA

CDR3aa: CASSKAGGHMTEAFF
CDR3nt: TGTGCCAGCAGCAAAGCGGGGGGACATATGACTGAAGCTTTCTTT
d_gene: NA
j_gene: TRBJ1-1
v_gene: TRBV21-1
abundance: few

CDR3aa: CASSQSGGEVKQPQHF
CDR3nt: TGCGCCAGCAGCCAGTCAGGGGGCGAAGTTAAGCAGCCCCAGCATTTT
d_gene: TRBD1
j_gene: TRBJ1-5
v_gene: TRBV4-1
abundance: NA

CDR3aa: CASSVRRGGGEQFF
CDR3nt: TGTGCCAGCAGTGTGCGGCGGGGGGGCGGAGAGCAGTTCTTC
d_gene: TRBD2
j_gene: TRBJ2-1
v_gene: TRBV2
abundance: NA

CDR3aa: CASRGTSRSYEQYF
CDR3nt: TGTGCCAGCAGGGGGACTAGTCGGAGCTACGAGCAGTACTTC
d_gene: TRBD2
j_gene: TRBJ2-7
v_gene: TRBV25-1
abundance: NA

CDR3aa: CSVDRTGVGETQYF
CDR3nt: TGCAGCGTTGACCGGACAGGGGTCGGAGAGACCCAGTACTTC
d_gene: TRBD1
j_gene: TRBJ2-5
v_gene: TRBV29-1
abundance: NA

CDR3aa: CASSRQGAKNSPLHF
CDR3nt: TGTGCCAGCAGTAGACAGGGGGCGAAAAATTCACCCCTCCACTTT
d_gene: TRBD1
j_gene: TRBJ1-6
v_gene: TRBV28
abundance: few

CDR3aa: CASSLEGDNEKLFF
CDR3nt: TGTGCCAGCAGCCTGGAAGGGGATAATGAAAAACTGTTTTTT
d_gene: NA
j_gene: TRBJ1-4
v_gene: TRBV5-4
abundance: NA

CDR3aa: CASSSGPAFNQPQHF
CDR3nt: TGTGCCAGTAGTTCAGGACCCGCGTTTAATCAGCCCCAGCATTTT
d_gene: NA
j_gene: TRBJ1-5
v_gene: TRBV19
abundance: NA

CDR3aa: CASSAGDRNIQYF
CDR3nt: TGCGCCAGCAGCGCGGGGGATAGAAACATTCAGTACTTC
d_gene: TRBD2
j_gene: TRBJ2-4
v_gene: TRBV5-1
abundance: NA

CDR3aa: CASTTGWNSPLHF
CDR3nt: TGTGCCAGCACGACAGGGTGGAATTCACCCCTCCACTTT
d_gene: TRBD1
j_gene: TRBJ1-6
v_gene: TRBV27
abundance: NA

CDR3aa: CASSDGTPAYWDYGYTF
CDR3nt: TGCGCCAGCAGTGATGGAACCCCGGCATATTGGGACTATGGCTACACCTTC
d_gene: NA
j_gene: TRBJ1-2
v_gene: TRBV10-2
abundance: NA

CDR3aa: CAWSPGEAYGGYTF
CDR3nt: TGTGCCTGGAGTCCCGGGGAAGCCTATGGGGGCTACACCTTC
d_gene: NA
j_gene: TRBJ1-2
v_gene: TRBV30
abundance: NA

CDR3aa: CASTPGTGRKTQYF
CDR3nt: TGTGCCAGCACCCCCGGGACAGGGAGAAAGACCCAGTACTTC
d_gene: TRBD1
j_gene: TRBJ2-5
v_gene: TRBV6-5
abundance: NA

CDR3aa: CASSVRVSAYNSPLHF
CDR3nt: TGTGCCAGCAGTGTGAGGGTATCGGCCTATAATTCACCCCTCCACTTT
d_gene: NA
j_gene: TRBJ1-6
v_gene: TRBV6-1
abundance: NA

CDR3aa: CASSSRSGEYGYTF
CDR3nt: TGTGCCAGCAGCTCACGGTCAGGGGAGTATGGCTACACCTTC
d_gene: NA
j_gene: TRBJ1-2
v_gene: TRBV7-2
abundance: NA

CDR3aa: CASSMGGQPQHF
CDR3nt: TGTGCCAGTAGTATGGGTGGTCAGCCCCAGCATTTT
d_gene: NA
j_gene: TRBJ1-5
v_gene: TRBV19
abundance: NA

CDR3aa: CASSRLAGGLATQYF
CDR3nt: TGTGCCAGCAGCAGACTAGCGGGGGGGCTTGCGACCCAGTACTTC
d_gene: TRBD2
j_gene: TRBJ2-5
v_gene: TRBV5-4
abundance: NA

CDR3aa: CASSLTSGGTDTQYF
CDR3nt: TGTGCCAGCAGCCTGACTAGCGGGGGTACAGATACGCAGTATTTT
d_gene: TRBD2
j_gene: TRBJ2-3
v_gene: TRBV7-9
abundance: NA

CDR3aa: CASSLAPRLVGGYTF
CDR3nt: TGTGCCAGCAGCTTAGCTCCTCGATTGGTCGGGGGCTACACCTTC
d_gene: NA
j_gene: TRBJ1-2
v_gene: TRBV7-6
abundance: NA

CDR3aa: CASRTSAYSGANVLTF
CDR3nt: TGTGCCAGTAGAACATCCGCCTACTCCGGGGCCAACGTCCTGACTTTC
d_gene: NA
j_gene: TRBJ2-6
v_gene: TRBV19
abundance: NA

CDR3aa: CASHRRGGTREKLFF
CDR3nt: TGTGCCAGCCACAGGCGTGGGGGTACTCGTGAAAAACTGTTTTTT
d_gene: NA
j_gene: TRBJ1-4
v_gene: TRBV2
abundance: NA

CDR3aa: CASNPTGELVPLHF
CDR3nt: TGTGCCAGCAACCCGACAGGGGAGCTCGTTCCCCTCCACTTT
d_gene: TRBD1
j_gene: TRBJ1-6
v_gene: TRBV9
abundance: NA

CDR3aa: CASSLGMGGSQPQHF
CDR3nt: TGTGCCAGCAGCTTGGGGATGGGGGGGAGTCAGCCCCAGCATTTT
d_gene: NA
j_gene: TRBJ1-5
v_gene: TRBV5-6
abundance: NA

CDR3aa: CASSLGQVSGANVLTF
CDR3nt: TGCGCCAGCAGCTTGGGTCAGGTCTCTGGGGCCAACGTCCTGACTTTC
d_gene: NA
j_gene: TRBJ2-6
v_gene: TRBV5-1
abundance: NA

CDR3aa: CASRVTMGEQFF
CDR3nt: TGTGCCAGCAGGGTCACTATGGGTGAGCAGTTCTTC
d_gene: NA
j_gene: TRBJ2-1
v_gene: TRBV2
abundance: NA

CDR3aa: CASSTGTGFQPQHF
CDR3nt: TGTGCCAGCAGTACAGGGACAGGGTTTCAGCCCCAGCATTTT
d_gene: TRBD1
j_gene: TRBJ1-5
v_gene: TRBV6-5
abundance: NA

CDR3aa: CASSSRHGLGTGELFF
CDR3nt: TGTGCCAGCAGCTCAAGACACGGGTTAGGCACCGGGGAGCTGTTTTTT
d_gene: NA
j_gene: TRBJ2-2
v_gene: TRBV9
abundance: NA

CDR3aa: CASSQAGGADTQYF
CDR3nt: TGCGCCAGCAGCCAAGCCGGGGGCGCAGATACGCAGTATTTT
d_gene: NA
j_gene: TRBJ2-3
v_gene: TRBV4-1
abundance: few

CDR3aa: CAWSLSWGDDSPLHF
CDR3nt: TGTGCCTGGAGTTTAAGTTGGGGGGACGATTCACCCCTCCACTTT
d_gene: NA
j_gene: TRBJ1-6
v_gene: TRBV30
abundance: NA

CDR3aa: CASSSPPGQLYEQYF
CDR3nt: TGTGCCAGCAGCTCACCCCCGGGACAGCTCTACGAGCAGTACTTC
d_gene: TRBD1
j_gene: TRBJ2-7
v_gene: TRBV7-9
abundance: NA

CDR3aa: CAISARSTGELFF
CDR3nt: TGTGCCATCAGTGCTAGGTCCACCGGGGAGCTGTTTTTT
d_gene: NA
j_gene: TRBJ2-2
v_gene: TRBV10-3
abundance: NA

CDR3aa: CASSPGLAAQRRETQYF
CDR3nt: TGCGCCAGCAGCCCGGGACTAGCGGCGCAGAGAAGAGAGACCCAGTACTTC
d_gene: TRBD2
j_gene: TRBJ2-5
v_gene: TRBV5-1
abundance: NA

CDR3aa: CASSSNTADRYNYGYTF
CDR3nt: TGTGCCAGCAGTTCGAACACCGCGGACCGCTATAACTATGGCTACACCTTC
d_gene: NA
j_gene: TRBJ1-2
v_gene: TRBV28
abundance: NA

CDR3aa: CASSPWGTDNTGELFF
CDR3nt: TGTGCCAGCAGCCCCTGGGGGACAGATAACACCGGGGAGCTGTTTTTT
d_gene: TRBD1
j_gene: TRBJ2-2
v_gene: TRBV5-4
abundance: NA

CDR3aa: CAWSGNLGGEKLFF
CDR3nt: TGTGCCTGGAGCGGAAACCTGGGGGGGGAAAAACTGTTTTTT
d_gene: NA
j_gene: TRBJ1-4
v_gene: TRBV30
abundance: NA

CDR3aa: CASGYGGNYGYTF
CDR3nt: TGTGCCAGCGGATATGGGGGAAACTATGGCTACACCTTC
d_gene: NA
j_gene: TRBJ1-2
v_gene: TRBV7-2
abundance: once

CDR3aa: CASSPGGTDEQFF
CDR3nt: TGTGCCAGCAGCCCGGGGGGAACCGATGAGCAGTTCTTC
d_gene: TRBD2
j_gene: TRBJ2-1
v_gene: TRBV9
abundance: NA

CDR3aa: CSVTSGGNTEAFF
CDR3nt: TGCAGCGTTACGTCAGGGGGGAACACTGAAGCTTTCTTT
d_gene: TRBD1
j_gene: TRBJ1-1
v_gene: TRBV29-1
abundance: NA